Listed below are T cell receptor beta chains from one sample, sequenced in a study of blood T cell repertoires in COVID-19. Sequencing used immunoSEQ multiplex PCR; TCRdb keeps in-frame clones, though not all of them. The data hold 300,000 to 400,000 clones, with 90% observed a single time. The sequencing sample was made of PBMCs or T cells enriched from blood (not recorded which). Source of these receptors: a man aged 55 to 70 who had recovered from COVID-19. Each CDR3 is given with its conserved first and last residue. A D gene is named only where the DNA matches it firmly. Not every row has a clone size; where given, it reads once, few, many or a size class.

TRBJ2-1	TRBV29-1	-	-	CSARATPLLSEQFF	TGCAGCGCCCGTGCGACTCCCCTGCTTAGTGAGCAGTTCTTC
TRBJ2-1	TRBV12-5	-	TRBD2	CAIHPGLGSNEQFF	TGTGCTATTCATCCGGGACTAGGATCCAATGAGCAGTTCTTC
TRBJ2-1	TRBV4-1	-	TRBD1	CASSQALQGAIEQFF	TGCGCCAGCAGCCAAGCCCTCCAGGGGGCTATTGAGCAGTTCTTC
TRBJ2-3	TRBV18	-	TRBD2	CASSVTSGRIGDTQYF	TGTGCCAGCTCAGTAACTAGCGGGAGAATCGGCGATACGCAGTATTTT
TRBJ1-3	TRBV14	-	TRBD1	CASSHTYGQAGNTIYF	TGTGCCAGCAGCCACACTTATGGACAGGCTGGAAACACCATATATTTT
TRBJ2-3	TRBV14	-	TRBD2	CASSQGFSAGGPFTDTQYF	TGTGCCAGCAGCCAAGGCTTTTCAGCGGGAGGACCCTTCACAGATACGCAGTATTTT
TRBJ2-5	TRBV18	-	TRBD2	CASSPRGAQETQYF	TGTGCCAGCTCACCGCGGGGGGCCCAAGAGACCCAGTACTTC
TRBJ1-1	TRBV6-5	-	-	CASSFGQSNTEAFF	TGTGCCAGCAGTTTCGGACAGTCGAACACTGAAGCTTTCTTT
TRBJ2-3	TRBV5-4	-	TRBD2	CASSLGTSGSADTQYF	TGTGCCAGCAGCTTGGGGACTAGCGGGAGTGCAGATACGCAGTATTTT
TRBJ1-4	TRBV11-3	-	TRBD1	CASSFGRQGEKLFF	TGTGCCAGCAGCTTTGGTCGACAGGGGGAAAAACTGTTTTTT
TRBJ2-3	TRBV27	-	TRBD2	CASKGLASLSDTQYF	TGTGCCAGCAAGGGACTAGCGTCCCTCAGCGATACGCAGTATTTT
TRBJ2-2	TRBV19	-	TRBD1	CASSLRDSYTGELFF	TGTGCCAGTAGTCTCCGGGACAGCTACACCGGGGAGCTGTTTTTT
TRBJ1-5	TRBV2	-	TRBD1	CASNPRDSYSNQPQHF	TGTGCCAGCAACCCCCGGGACAGTTATAGCAATCAGCCCCAGCATTTT
TRBJ1-2	TRBV5-1	-	TRBD1	CASSLGQGAGYGYTF	TGCGCCAGCAGCCTTGGACAGGGGGCTGGCTATGGCTACACCTTC
TRBJ2-2	TRBV7-8	-	-	CASSPNLSADTGELFF	TGTGCCAGCAGCCCAAACCTCAGCGCGGACACCGGGGAGCTGTTTTTT
TRBJ2-1	TRBV9	-	-	CASSVEGDSYNEQFF	TGTGCCAGCAGCGTAGAGGGGGACTCCTACAATGAGCAGTTCTTC
TRBJ2-4	TRBV5-1	-	TRBD2	CASSLAGVKNIQYF	TGCGCCAGCAGCTTAGCGGGAGTCAAAAACATTCAGTACTTC
TRBJ2-2	TRBV19	-	TRBD1	CASSQPGTGDTGELFF	TGTGCCAGTAGCCAACCCGGGACAGGGGACACCGGGGAGCTGTTTTTT
TRBJ2-1	TRBV3-1/TRBV3-2	-	TRBD2	CASKKGGPYGSYNEQFF	TGTGCCAGCAAAAAGGGAGGGCCTTACGGCTCCTACAATGAGCAGTTCTTC
TRBJ2-3	TRBV6-5	-	TRBD2	CASREGLHTDTQYF	TGTGCCAGCCGGGAGGGGCTTCACACAGATACGCAGTATTTT
TRBJ2-7	TRBV7-8	-	TRBD2	CASSFRTSGPYEQYF	TGTGCCAGCAGCTTCCGGACTAGCGGGCCGTACGAGCAGTACTTC
TRBJ1-1	TRBV29-1	-	-	CSGHDSFRTEAFF	TGCAGCGGCCATGACAGTTTTCGGACTGAAGCTTTCTTT
TRBJ1-1	TRBV4-2	-	-	CASSQEAGNTEAFF	TGTGCCAGCAGCCAAGAAGCGGGGAACACTGAAGCTTTCTTT
TRBJ2-1	TRBV7-8	-	-	CASSIHRHNSYNEQFF	TGTGCCAGCAGCATACACAGACACAACTCCTACAATGAGCAGTTCTTC
TRBJ1-1	TRBV19	once	-	CASSTDRELAEAFF	TGTGCCAGTAGCACTGACAGAGAGCTGGCTGAAGCTTTCTTT